Shown below are 18 T cell receptor beta chains from a single sample sequenced in a study of identical twins (dated by TCRdb to the mid-2010s). Library preparation employed 5' RACE. The listed sequencing device is Illumina HiSeq 2000. Using fastp trimming at Q25 and MiXCR clonotype assembly, TCRdb reanalyzed the public sequencing data and kept in-frame beta chains. One record per CDR3 amino acid sequence lists the most common genes and DNA. In all, the sample holds around 1.7 million distinct CDR3 sequences, and 32% of those were seen once. Roughly 0.3% of the sample goes to the ten largest clones. The sequenced sample was cord blood. The receptors come from a newborn girl in good health.

The V call is TRBV12-3 or TRBV12-4, the J call TRBJ2-3; 7 bases align to TRBD1. With 5 bases clipped from V and 0 bases from J, the junction kept 5 bases outside the gene matches. The CDR3 is made up of 15 amino acids. In DNA, the CDR3 is TGTGCCAGCAGTGGGGACAGTTTTAGCACAGATACGCAGTATTTT. This sequence encodes CASSGDSFSTDTQYF.

CDR3 in DNA: TGTGCCAGCAGGAGGACTAGCGGGAGGAGGCGGGAGACCCAGTACTTC. Protein product: CASRRTSGRRRETQYF. The chain employs TRBV2 and TRBJ2-5; the match to TRBD2 covers 14 bases. Germline V gene lookup returns CDR1 SNHLY and CDR2 FYNNEI. After removal of 6 bases from V and 5 bases from J, the junction contained 8 bases not matched to a gene. CDR3 length: 16 amino acids.

As to this clonotype: A much more abundant neighbour one base away suggests this may be a read error. This chain connects TRBV20-1 to TRBJ2-3; 7 bases map to TRBD2. This CDR3 is built from 15 residues. The V gene's germline CDR1 is DFQATT and CDR2 SNEGSKA (reference sequence). J lost 5 bases, V lost 0 bases, and 8 bases had no gene match. DNA of the CDR3: TGCAGTGCTAGAGATGGGCGGGAGATAGAAGATACGCAGTATTTT. Amino acid sequence: CSARDGREIEDTQYF.

The table lists this clonotype with a count of one. The chain couples TRBV5-1 to TRBJ1-2; 7 nucleotides agree with TRBD1. Germline lookup yields CDR1 SGHRS and CDR2 YFSETQ. This CDR3 comprises 16 residues. V shed 2 bases, J shed 2 bases, and the junction held 9 bases outside the gene matches. The DNA for the CDR3 is TGCGCCAGCAGCTTAGGGCGGGCGACAGGGAACTATGGCTACACCTTC. Translating it yields CASSLGRATGNYGYTF.

This clonotype was seen a few times. The gene calls are TRBV6-5 and TRBJ2-7; TRBD1 might be the D (6 bases). Trimming removed 9 bases at V and 0 bases at J, with 12 bases between. The CDR3 loop spans 13 amino acids. CDR1 and CDR2 from the germline V gene are MNHEY and SVGAGI. The chain's CDR3 is CASGRGTSYEQYF. The CDR3 DNA sequence: TGTGCCAGTGGCAGGGGCACCTCCTACGAGCAGTACTTC.

V is TRBV4-1 and J is TRBJ2-7; D is unclear. Germline loops: CDR1 MGHRA, CDR2 YSYEKL. V was pared by 0 bases and J by 2 bases, with 8 bases between. This CDR3 contains 14 residues. The CDR3 DNA sequence: TGCGCCAGCAGCCAAGATGGGCAGCCCTACGAGCAGTACTTC. Its translation is CASSQDGQPYEQYF.

V usage is TRBV7-2 and J usage is TRBJ2-1, with TRBD2 as a possible D gene (5 bases). This CDR3 region has 14 residues. V was cut by 7 bases and J by 4 bases, with 14 bases left in between. Germline V gives CDR1 SGHTA, CDR2 FQGNSA. CDR3 in amino acids: CASTSDFRYNEQFF. In DNA form, the CDR3 reads TGTGCCAGCACCTCGGACTTCAGATACAATGAGCAGTTCTTC.

This clonotype was observed a few times. V usage is TRBV5-1 and J usage is TRBJ2-1; TRBD2 matches 9 bases. Germline V gene sequence: CDR1 SGHRS, CDR2 YFSETQ. J lost 7 bases, V lost 1 base, and 6 bases had no gene match. This CDR3 is 15 amino acids long. The chain's CDR3 is CASSLMPAGGNEQFF. CDR3 bases: TGCGCCAGCAGCTTGATGCCAGCGGGGGGAAATGAGCAGTTCTTC.

This chain connects TRBV5-5 to TRBJ1-6, with 7 positions matching TRBD1. Germline V gene lookup returns CDR1 SGHKS and CDR2 YYEKEE (reference sequence). With V trimmed by 2 bases and J by 5 bases, 7 bases remained unmatched. The CDR3 contains 16 residues. In DNA form, the CDR3 reads TGTGCCAGCAGCTTTGGACAGGAAGGGGATAATTCACCCCTCCACTTT. This translates into CASSFGQEGDNSPLHF.

V gene TRBV10-3 combines with J gene TRBJ1-2; perhaps TRBD1 as D (6 bases). V was shortened by 4 bases and J by 0 bases, with 15 bases between the two germline ends. The length of the CDR3 is 16 residues. Germline V gives CDR1 ENHRY, CDR2 SYGVKD. Here the CDR3 DNA reads TGTGCCATCAGTGTAAATAGGGGGGTAGCTAACTATGGCTACACCTTC. Its protein product is CAISVNRGVANYGYTF.

This clonotype was seen at least ten times. A junction end diverges from the germline sequence, so it may reflect a read error. This chain connects TRBV7-2 to TRBJ2-7; TRBD1 matches at 9 bases. Germline V lookup: CDR1 SGHTA, CDR2 FQGNSA. This CDR3 is built from 15 residues. CDR3 DNA sequence: TGCGCCAGCAGCTTGGCCGGGACAGGGTTTTACGAGCAGTACTTC. Translating gives CASSLAGTGFYEQYF.

V gene TRBV12-3 or TRBV12-4 combines with J gene TRBJ2-5; D may be TRBD1 (6 bases). Between the trimmed V and J ends, which lost 2 bases and 2 bases, there was a span of 18 bases. The CDR3 totals 17 residues. As DNA, the CDR3 is TGTGCCAGCAGTTTACCGGCCGACAGGCCATCTCAAGAGACCCAGTACTTC. Its protein product is CASSLPADRPSQETQYF.

The chain recombines TRBV7-9 with TRBJ2-3; TRBD2 matches at 11 bases. After removal of 3 bases from V and 6 bases from J, the junction contained 8 bases not matched to a gene. The length of the CDR3 is 16 residues. Germline loops: CDR1 SEHNR, CDR2 FQNEAQ (reference sequence). As DNA, the CDR3 is TGTGCCAGCAGCTTCCGACTAGCGGGGCGCGGTGATACGCAGTATTTT. As protein: CASSFRLAGRGDTQYF. Together with reference TRBV7-9 and TRBJ2-3, the CDR3 gives the full variable domain: DTGVSQNPRHKITKRGQNVTFRCDPISEHNRLYWYRQTLGQGPEFLTYFQNEAQLEKSRLLSDRFSAERPKGSFSTLEIQRTEQGDSAMYLCASSFRLAGRGDTQYFGPGTRLTVL.

This chain links TRBV3-1 with TRBJ2-1; the D call may be TRBD1 or TRBD2 (5 bases each). The CDR3 covers 15 residues. Trimming left V 4 bases short and J 2 bases short, with 12 bases between. CDR1 is LGHDT and CDR2 is YNNKEL in the germline V gene (reference sequence). CDR3 bases: TGTGCCAGCAGCCGTCGGGGCCTAACCTACAATGAGCAGTTCTTC. Its translation: CASSRRGLTYNEQFF.

A note on this clonotype: At one end, the junction sequence differs from germline, possibly due to a read error. J is TRBJ2-1 and V is TRBV12-3 or TRBV12-4, with D possibly TRBD2 on 6 matching bases. The CDR3 contains 15 residues. For the CDR3, the DNA is TGTGCCTGCAGTCCACCGGGACTCCTCTACAATGAGCAGTTCTTC. It encodes CACSPPGLLYNEQFF.

The chain is built from TRBV28 and TRBJ1-2; 7 bases fit TRBD1. Germline CDR1 MDHEN, CDR2 SYDVKM. This CDR3 is built from 12 residues. Trimming cost V 8 bases and J 7 bases; bases outside gene matches: 7. Here the CDR3 DNA reads TGTGCCAGCGGACGTCGACAGGGTGGCTACACCTTC. This sequence encodes CASGRRQGGYTF.

The chain employs TRBV9 and TRBJ2-1; TRBD1 might be the D (6 bases). Germline V gene data show CDR1 as SGDLS and CDR2 as YYNGEE. The CDR3 consists of 16 residues. Trimming pared 0 bases from V and 0 bases from J, leaving 10 bases between. In DNA form, the CDR3 reads TGTGCCAGCAGCGTAGCTAGAGGGGGCTCCTACAATGAGCAGTTCTTC. It codes for CASSVARGGSYNEQFF. Based on the CDR3 plus reference TRBV9 and TRBJ2-1, the full variable domain is DSGVTQTPKHLITATGQRVTLRCSPRSGDLSVYWYQQSLDQGLQFLIQYYNGEERAKGNILERFSAQQFPDLHSELNLSSLELGDSALYFCASSVARGGSYNEQFFGPGTRLTVL.

The V gene is TRBV19, the J gene TRBJ1-5; 8 bases are shared with TRBD1. Trimming at V came to 11 bases and at J to 4 bases, leaving 13 bases not matched to a gene. The CDR3 has 15 residues. Per germline, CDR1 LNHDA and CDR2 SQIVND (reference sequence). The DNA for the CDR3 is TGTGCCGTCCAGGGCGGACAGGGCCGTAATCAGCCCCAGCATTTT. Protein sequence: CAVQGGQGRNQPQHF.